This T cell receptor beta chain is drawn from a study of CD8 T cells in Susac syndrome. V lost 3 bases, J lost 3 bases, and 15 bases lay in between. Per germline, CDR1 KGHSH and CDR2 LQKENI. The CDR3 length is 15 residues. Random hexamers served to reverse transcribe roughly 0.5 to 1 ug RNA. Each CDR3 protein is one row after TCRdb ran MiXCR on the immunoSEQ multiplex PCR reads. This sample has around 120,000 distinct CDR3 sequences, with approximately 93% found just once. This clonotype was sampled from a human donor with multiple sclerosis. This chain links TRBV18 with TRBJ2-7; perhaps TRBD2 as D (5 bases). Material for sequencing was CD4+ T cells from PBMCs. Written as DNA, the CDR3 is TGTGCCAGCTCACCTGGAGGCAGCTCGTACTACGAGCAGTACTTC. Amino acid sequence: CASSPGGSSYYEQYF.